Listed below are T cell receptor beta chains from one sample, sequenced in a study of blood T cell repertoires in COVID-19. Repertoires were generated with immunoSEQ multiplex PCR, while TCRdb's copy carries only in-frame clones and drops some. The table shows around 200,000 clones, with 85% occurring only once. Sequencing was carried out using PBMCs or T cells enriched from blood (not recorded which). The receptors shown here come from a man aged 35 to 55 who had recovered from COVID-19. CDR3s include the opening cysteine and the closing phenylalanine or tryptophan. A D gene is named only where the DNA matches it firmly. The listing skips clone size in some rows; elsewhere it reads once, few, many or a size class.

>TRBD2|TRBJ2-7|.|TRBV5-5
TGTGCCAGCAGCTTCGCCCCGGGACTACAGTACGAGCAGTACTTC
CASSFAPGLQYEQYF
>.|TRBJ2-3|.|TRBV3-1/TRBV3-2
TGTGCCAGCAGCCTCTTCGGGAGACAAGATACGCAGTATTTT
CASSLFGRQDTQYF
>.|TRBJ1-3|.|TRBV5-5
TGTGCCAGCAACGAGATATCGAGCTCTGGAAACACCATATATTTT
CASNEISSSGNTIYF
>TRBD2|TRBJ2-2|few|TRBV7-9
TGTGCCAGCAGCTTTGAACTAGCGGATGTTACCGGGGAGCTGTTTTTT
CASSFELADVTGELFF
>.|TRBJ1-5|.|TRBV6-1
TGTGCCAGCAGTGAATCGGGTCTTTATAGCAATCAGCCCCAGCATTTT
CASSESGLYSNQPQHF
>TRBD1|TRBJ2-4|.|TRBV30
TGTGCCTGCGCCCCTAACAGGGGCGTTGGGAACATTCAGTACTTC
CACAPNRGVGNIQYF
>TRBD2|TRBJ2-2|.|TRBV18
TGTGCCAGCTCACCCCGGTTAGCGGGAGTCTCTACCGGGGAGCTGTTTTTT
CASSPRLAGVSTGELFF
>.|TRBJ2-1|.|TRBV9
TGTGCCAGCAGCGTAGGGATGGGGACTTTCGATGAGCAGTTCTTC
CASSVGMGTFDEQFF
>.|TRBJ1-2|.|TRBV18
TGTGCCAGCTCAGGGGCACAGGATTATGGCTACACCTTC
CASSGAQDYGYTF
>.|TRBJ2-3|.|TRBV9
TGTGCCAGCAGCGAAAACCCTACAGGGGGGGGAAACACAGATACGCAGTATTTT
CASSENPTGGGNTDTQYF
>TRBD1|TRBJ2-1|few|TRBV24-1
TGTGCCACCGGCGCGACAGGGTCATACAATGAGCAGTTCTTC
CATGATGSYNEQFF
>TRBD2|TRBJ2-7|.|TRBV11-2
TGTGCCAGCAGCTCAATTACCGGGAGGGCCTCTCAGTTGTACGAGCAGTACTTC
CASSSITGRASQLYEQYF
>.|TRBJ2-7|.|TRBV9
TGTGCCAGCAGCCCCCCGACGGGGGACGAGCAGTACTTC
CASSPPTGDEQYF
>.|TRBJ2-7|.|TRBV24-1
TGTGCCACCAGTGATTCCGGACAGTACGAGCAGTACTTC
CATSDSGQYEQYF
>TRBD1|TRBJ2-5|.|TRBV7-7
TGTGCTAGCAGCTTAGAGGTAGCCGGGACAGGGCGAGGAGAGACCCAGTACTTC
CASSLEVAGTGRGETQYF
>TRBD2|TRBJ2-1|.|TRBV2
TGTGCCAGCAGTGAAGCGCTAGGGAGGGGACTGACCTACAATGAGCAGTTCTTC
CASSEALGRGLTYNEQFF
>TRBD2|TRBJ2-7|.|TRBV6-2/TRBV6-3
TGTGCCAGCAGTCCAACTAGCGGGAGGTTGTACGAGCAGTACTTC
CASSPTSGRLYEQYF
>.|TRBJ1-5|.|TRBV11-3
TGTGCCAGCAGCTTGGAGGAGGGGCAGCCCCAGCATTTT
CASSLEEGQPQHF
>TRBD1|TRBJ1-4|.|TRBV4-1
TGCGCCAGCAGCCAAGGACAGGGGAGAGGTGAAAAACTGTTTTTT
CASSQGQGRGEKLFF
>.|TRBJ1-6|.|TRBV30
TGTGCCTCACCCCTCGGACAGCAGAATTCACCCCTCCACTTT
CASPLGQQNSPLHF
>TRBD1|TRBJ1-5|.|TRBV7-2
TGTGCCAGCAGTTGGGACAGCCGTAATCAGCCCCAGCATTTT
CASSWDSRNQPQHF
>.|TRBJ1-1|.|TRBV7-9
TGTGCCAGCAGCCCCCAGGGGACATCAGCTTTCTTT
CASSPQGTSAFF
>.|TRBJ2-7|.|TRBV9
TGTGCCAGCAGCGTAGAAGGGGTGTCGGACGAGCAGTACTTC
CASSVEGVSDEQYF
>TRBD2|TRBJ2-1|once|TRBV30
TGTGCCTGGACCCTCGGGACTAGCGGGAGAGGGCAGTTCTTC
CAWTLGTSGRGQFF
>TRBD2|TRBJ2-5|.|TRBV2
TGTGCCAGCAGACAAGGTAGCGGGGCACAAGAGACCCAGTACTTC
CASRQGSGAQETQYF
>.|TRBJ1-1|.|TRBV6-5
TGTGCCAGCAGCGGTGGGGGGGCCACTGAAGCTTTCTTT
CASSGGGATEAFF
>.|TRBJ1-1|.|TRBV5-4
TGTGCCAGCAGCTTACAGGAGGGCACTGAAGCTTTCTTT
CASSLQEGTEAFF
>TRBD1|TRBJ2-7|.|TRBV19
TGTGCCAGTAGTTTCCGGGACAGGGAATACGAGCAGTACTTC
CASSFRDREYEQYF
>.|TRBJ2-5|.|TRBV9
TGTGCCAGCAGCGTAGTAAGCAAAGAGACCCAGTACTTC
CASSVVSKETQYF
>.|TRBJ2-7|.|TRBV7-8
TGTGCCAGCAGCCCCGGGGTATCCTACGAGCAGTACTTC
CASSPGVSYEQYF
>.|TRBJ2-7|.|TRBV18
TGTGCCAGCTCACCCTCCCTCTACGAGCAGTACTTC
CASSPSLYEQYF
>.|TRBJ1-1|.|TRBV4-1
TGCGCCAGCAGCCAAGAAGGGGTTAGCACTGAAGCTTTCTTT
CASSQEGVSTEAFF
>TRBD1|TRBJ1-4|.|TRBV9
TGTGCCAGCAGCGAAAAGGGACAGGGCTCGACTCGGGGTGAAAAACTGTTTTTT
CASSEKGQGSTRGEKLFF
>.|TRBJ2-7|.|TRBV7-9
TGTGCCAGCAGCTTAGGGAGTGCCGGAACGGCCTACGAGCAGTACTTC
CASSLGSAGTAYEQYF
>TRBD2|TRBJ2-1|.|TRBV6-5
TGTGCCAGCAGTTACCCTGGACTAGCGGGAGGCAATGAGCAGTTCTTC
CASSYPGLAGGNEQFF
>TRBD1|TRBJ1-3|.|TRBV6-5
TGTGCCAGCAGGAAACAGGGGCCCTCTGGAAACACCATATATTTT
CASRKQGPSGNTIYF
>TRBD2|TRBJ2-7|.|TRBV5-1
TGCGCCAGCAATGGACTAGCGTCCGACGAGCAGTACTTC
CASNGLASDEQYF
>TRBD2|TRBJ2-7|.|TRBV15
TGTGCCACCAGCAAAGGGACTAGCGGAGGCTACGAGCAGTACTTC
CATSKGTSGGYEQYF
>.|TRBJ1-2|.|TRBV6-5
TGTGCCAGCAGCGTTTCCCTCTCAGGAGGCTATGGCTACACCTTC
CASSVSLSGGYGYTF
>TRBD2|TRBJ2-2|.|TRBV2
TGTGCCAGCAGTCCAGCGGGAGGGCGAGCAAACACCGGGGAGCTGTTTTTT
CASSPAGGRANTGELFF
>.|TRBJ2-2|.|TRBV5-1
TGCGCCAGCAGCTTGGAACCACCGACACACACCGGGGAGCTGTTTTTT
CASSLEPPTHTGELFF
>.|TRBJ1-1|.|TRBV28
TGTGCCAGCAGCCTTCGGGAAGGAGGAGTTGAAGCTTTCTTT
CASSLREGGVEAFF
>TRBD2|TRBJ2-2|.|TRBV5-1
TGCGCCAGCAGCTTAAGTGGGACTATGAACACCGGGGAGCTGTTTTTT
CASSLSGTMNTGELFF
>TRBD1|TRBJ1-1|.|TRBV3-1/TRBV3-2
TGTGCCAGCAGCCTACTACCAGGGGGCACTGAAGCTTTCTTT
CASSLLPGGTEAFF
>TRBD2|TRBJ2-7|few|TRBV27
TGTGCCACCGGGACAGACTACGGGACTAGCGGCTCCTACGAGCAGTACTTC
CATGTDYGTSGSYEQYF
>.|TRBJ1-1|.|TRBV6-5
TGTGCCAGCACGAAACAGGGCGGGACTGAAGCTTTCTTT
CASTKQGGTEAFF
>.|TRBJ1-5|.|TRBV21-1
TGTGCCAGCAGCAAAGCTAGGGGCAGATCGAATCAGCCCCAGCATTTT
CASSKARGRSNQPQHF
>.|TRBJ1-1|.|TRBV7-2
TGTGCCAGCAGCGTCAGGAACACTGAAGCTTTCTTT
CASSVRNTEAFF
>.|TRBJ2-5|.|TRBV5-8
TGTGCCAGCAGCTTGTATGACTGGACCCAGTACTTC
CASSLYDWTQYF
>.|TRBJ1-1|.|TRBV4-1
TGCGCCAGCAGCCAGATGGAGGGGACTGAAGCTTTCTTT
CASSQMEGTEAFF
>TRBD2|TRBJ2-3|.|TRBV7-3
TGTGCCAGCAGCTTAATAGCGGGCGGTCATGATACGCAGTATTTT
CASSLIAGGHDTQYF
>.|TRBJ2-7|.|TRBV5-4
TGTGCCAGCAGCTCCGCACGGACAGTCTACGAGCAGTACTTC
CASSSARTVYEQYF
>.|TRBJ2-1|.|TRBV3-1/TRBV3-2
TGTGCCAGCGCAAGAAGCGAGGGTTACAATGAGCAGTTCTTC
CASARSEGYNEQFF
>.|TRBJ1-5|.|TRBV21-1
TGTGCCAGCAGCAAAGGGGGACAGGGGGCCGGTCAGCCCCAGCATTTT
CASSKGGQGAGQPQHF
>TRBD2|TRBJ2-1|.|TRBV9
TGTGCCAGCAGCGTAGAGGGACTAGCGGGAGAGCGGGAGCAGTTCTTC
CASSVEGLAGEREQFF
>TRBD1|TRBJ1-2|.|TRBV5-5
TGTGCCAGCAGCGACATTCAGGGACAGGGGATATATGGCTACACCTTC
CASSDIQGQGIYGYTF